This TCR beta chain is from a study of OX40 agonist ivuxolimab in advanced cancers. Across the whole study: One hepatocellular carcinoma and a couple of cutaneous melanoma patients partially responded. Regarding the study as a whole: Antigen specificity was not determined for the expanded peripheral T cells. Some of the lowest clonal expansion was seen in partial responders at 0.1-3.0 mg/kg.

Germline-derived CDR1 and CDR2 are SNHLY and FYNNEI. The trim removed 6 bases at V and 1 base at J, leaving 1 base unmatched. This CDR3 spans 15 amino acids. The repertoire was sequenced with immunoSEQ multiplex PCR; TCRdb's copy has only in-frame clones and lacks some. This sample has fewer than 110,000 clones, with approximately 90% found just once. In regard to this clone: No antigen is known for it.

This receptor was identified in an adult with an advanced solid tumor such as melanoma, head and neck, liver or kidney cancer. The sample in question was CD4+ or CD8+ T cells sorted from blood, obtained in a trial of the OX40 agonist ivuxolimab. The chain links TRBV2 to TRBJ2-2, with 11 bases that match TRBD2. CDR3 DNA sequence: TGTGCCAGCAGAGGGACTAGCGGGAACACCGGGGAGCTGTTTTTT. It translates to CASRGTSGNTGELFF.